Listed below are T cell receptor beta chains from one sample, sequenced in a study of cytomegalovirus exposure and HLA in healthy donors. Generated by immunoSEQ multiplex PCR, the TCRdb table keeps only in-frame clones and is missing some. The sample carries approximately 86,000 clones, less than 85% recorded once. Sequenced input: PBMCs. The receptors stem from a middle-aged man in good health and CMV-seropositive. Both conserved end residues are part of each CDR3. The D gene is left open where the match is weak. Rows give clone size only sometimes, using once, few, many, or a class for an expanded clone.

v_call: TRBV6-6; d_call: NA; j_call: TRBJ2-7; clone_size: NA; cdr3_nt: TGTGCCAGCACCGAAGGAGGGAGCCTCCTCTTCTTC; cdr3_aa: CASTEGGSLLFF
v_call: TRBV5-1; d_call: NA; j_call: TRBJ2-3; clone_size: NA; cdr3_nt: TGCGCCAGCAGCTTGGCCACAGTTAGCACAGATACGCAGTATTTT; cdr3_aa: CASSLATVSTDTQYF
v_call: TRBV14; d_call: TRBD1; j_call: TRBJ1-6; clone_size: NA; cdr3_nt: TGTGCCAGCAGCCAAGTAAACCTAAGGACAGGGTTGAATTCACCCCTCCACTTT; cdr3_aa: CASSQVNLRTGLNSPLHF
v_call: TRBV5-1; d_call: NA; j_call: TRBJ2-3; clone_size: NA; cdr3_nt: TGCGCCAGCAGCTCCCGCGACACAGATACGCAGTATTTT; cdr3_aa: CASSSRDTDTQYF
v_call: TRBV5-4; d_call: TRBD1; j_call: TRBJ1-1; clone_size: NA; cdr3_nt: TGTGCCAGCAGCTTTCCAGGGGGCTACACTGAAGCTTTCTTT; cdr3_aa: CASSFPGGYTEAFF
v_call: TRBV4-1; d_call: NA; j_call: TRBJ1-1; clone_size: NA; cdr3_nt: TGCGCCAGCAGCCAAGGGTCGAACAGGGTCCCCATGAACACTGAAGCTTTCTTT; cdr3_aa: CASSQGSNRVPMNTEAFF
v_call: TRBV7-6; d_call: TRBD1; j_call: TRBJ2-3; clone_size: NA; cdr3_nt: TGTGCCAGCAGCAAGACAGGGCTTAGCACAGATACGCAGTATTTT; cdr3_aa: CASSKTGLSTDTQYF
v_call: TRBV5-4; d_call: TRBD2; j_call: TRBJ2-1; clone_size: NA; cdr3_nt: TGTGCCAGCAGGTCGAGCGGGGGCTCCTACAATGAGCAGTTCTTC; cdr3_aa: CASRSSGGSYNEQFF
v_call: TRBV5-1; d_call: TRBD1; j_call: TRBJ2-3; clone_size: NA; cdr3_nt: TGCGCCAGCAGCTTTACAGGGGGCGTTGAAGGAGATACGCAGTATTTT; cdr3_aa: CASSFTGGVEGDTQYF
v_call: TRBV11-2; d_call: NA; j_call: TRBJ2-5; clone_size: once; cdr3_nt: TGTGCCAGCAGCTTTCGGGAGACCCAGTACTTC; cdr3_aa: CASSFRETQYF